This T cell receptor beta chain is drawn from a study of shared clonotypes between healthy human individuals. CDR1 SGHDT and CDR2 YYEEEE come from the germline V gene. CDR3 length: 15 amino acids. V gave up 6 bases and J gave up 0 bases; unmatched junction bases: 8. This was a deep-level run. TCRdb's table, derived via immunoSEQ multiplex PCR, lists solely in-frame clones and lacks some. This table has more than 1 million clones, 70% to 80% appearing once. The chain combines TRBV5-6 with TRBJ1-1; 7 bases map to TRBD1. The sample was memory CD4+ T cells from PBMCs. Regarding subset: CD45RA-negative fraction. The receptor's source is a man between 18 and 29 years old in good health. Some clones in this sample may be carry-over from other donors' samples. In DNA, the CDR3 is TGTGCCAGCACCACTACGGACAGGCTGAACACTGAAGCTTTCTTT. Protein: CASTTTDRLNTEAFF.